The clone carrying this T cell receptor (beta chain) occurred once. The sample has other DNA sequences that encode this CDR3 too. Germline V gene data show CDR1 as SGHRS and CDR2 as YFSETQ. The length of the CDR3 is 16 residues. V was pared by 0 bases and J by 4 bases, with 14 bases between. This record comes from a study of shared clonotypes between healthy human individuals. The repertoire was sequenced with immunoSEQ multiplex PCR; TCRdb's copy has only in-frame clones and lacks some. The data contain 1,500,000 or so clones, roughly 95% of them singletons. The genes are TRBV5-1 and TRBJ2-1; TRBD2 is a possible D gene (5 bases). Sequencing used naive CD4+ T cells sorted from blood. Subset defined: CD45RA+ positively selected. This clonotype originated in a man aged 25-45 years in good health. The CDR3 coding sequence is TGCGCCAGCAGCTTGGCCCCGGGGTCCTCTTACAATGAGCAGTTCTTC. Protein product: CASSLAPGSSYNEQFF.